Listed below are T cell receptor beta chains from one sample, sequenced in a study of cytomegalovirus exposure and HLA in healthy donors. TCRdb's table, derived via immunoSEQ multiplex PCR, lists solely in-frame clones and lacks some. The sample has around 98,000 clones, 79% seen once. Sequencing input: PBMCs. The receptors were sampled from a woman aged 40 to 49 in good health and CMV-seronegative. CDR3s include the opening cysteine and the closing phenylalanine or tryptophan. A D gene is named only where the DNA matches it firmly. Clone size is shown for a subset of rows, as once, few, many or a class of expanded clone.

v_gene: TRBV30
d_gene: .
j_gene: TRBJ1-2
abundance: .
CDR3nt: TGTGCCTGGAGCTCACCAGGGTTATCTAACTATGGCTACACCTTC
CDR3aa: CAWSSPGLSNYGYTF

v_gene: TRBV18
d_gene: .
j_gene: TRBJ1-6
abundance: .
CDR3nt: TGTGCCAGCTCACCGCGATCGACAGGTCAGAATTCACCCCTCCACTTT
CDR3aa: CASSPRSTGQNSPLHF

v_gene: TRBV7-2
d_gene: .
j_gene: TRBJ1-1
abundance: .
CDR3nt: TGTGCCAGCAGCTCTCGACCCTCCCGGGGGGGGTTCGCTGAAGCTTTCTTT
CDR3aa: CASSSRPSRGGFAEAFF

v_gene: TRBV6-4
d_gene: .
j_gene: TRBJ2-3
abundance: .
CDR3nt: TGTGCCAGCAGTGACTCGTCAGGGCGCGGCACAGATACGCAGTATTTT
CDR3aa: CASSDSSGRGTDTQYF

v_gene: TRBV7-9
d_gene: TRBD1
j_gene: TRBJ1-2
abundance: once
CDR3nt: TGTGCCAGCAGCACGAGGGACAGCCAAAACTATGGCTACACCTTC
CDR3aa: CASSTRDSQNYGYTF

v_gene: TRBV2
d_gene: .
j_gene: TRBJ1-1
abundance: .
CDR3nt: TGTGCCAGCAGATACAGCCTCGGCGATGAAGCTTTCTTT
CDR3aa: CASRYSLGDEAFF

v_gene: TRBV6-1
d_gene: TRBD2
j_gene: TRBJ2-3
abundance: few
CDR3nt: TGTGCCAGCAGTGACCTAGCGGGGGGGCCGGATACGCAGTATTTT
CDR3aa: CASSDLAGGPDTQYF

v_gene: TRBV19
d_gene: TRBD2
j_gene: TRBJ2-5
abundance: .
CDR3nt: TGTGCCAGGTCGACTAGCGGGGGGCGGGAGGAAGAGACCCAGTACTTC
CDR3aa: CARSTSGGREEETQYF

v_gene: TRBV4-3
d_gene: TRBD1
j_gene: TRBJ2-5
abundance: .
CDR3nt: TGCGCCAGCAGCCAAGGACAGGGGGGAGAGACCCAGTACTTC
CDR3aa: CASSQGQGGETQYF

v_gene: TRBV12-5
d_gene: .
j_gene: TRBJ2-7
abundance: .
CDR3nt: TGTGCTAGTGGTTCCGACTACTACGAGCAGTACTTC
CDR3aa: CASGSDYYEQYF

v_gene: TRBV19
d_gene: TRBD1
j_gene: TRBJ1-5
abundance: few
CDR3nt: TGTGCCAGTACCCTACGAGGGACAGGAGGGCAGCCCCAGCATTTT
CDR3aa: CASTLRGTGGQPQHF

v_gene: TRBV6-6
d_gene: .
j_gene: TRBJ2-3
abundance: few
CDR3nt: TGTGCCAGCAAGAGGGCGCCCCGAGATACGCAGTATTTT
CDR3aa: CASKRAPRDTQYF

v_gene: TRBV30
d_gene: TRBD1
j_gene: TRBJ2-2
abundance: .
CDR3nt: TGTGCCTGGAGTCGCTGGGGACAGGGAGGCGGGGAGCTGTTTTTT
CDR3aa: CAWSRWGQGGGELFF

v_gene: TRBV7-3
d_gene: TRBD1
j_gene: TRBJ1-1
abundance: few
CDR3nt: TGTGCCAGCAGCCGGACAGGGGACCACACTGAAGCTTTCTTT
CDR3aa: CASSRTGDHTEAFF

v_gene: TRBV7-9
d_gene: TRBD1
j_gene: TRBJ1-4
abundance: .
CDR3nt: TGTGCCAGCAGCGCAGCCGGGACAGAGCTTGAAAAACTGTTTTTT
CDR3aa: CASSAAGTELEKLFF

v_gene: TRBV30
d_gene: .
j_gene: TRBJ2-2
abundance: few
CDR3nt: TGTGCCTGGAGTGTTTGGGTACAAACAGACACCGGGGAGCTGTTTTTT
CDR3aa: CAWSVWVQTDTGELFF

v_gene: TRBV7-6
d_gene: .
j_gene: TRBJ2-7
abundance: once
CDR3nt: TGTGCCAGCAGCTTATCCGCCGGGGGACAGCACTCCTACGAGCAGTACTTC
CDR3aa: CASSLSAGGQHSYEQYF

v_gene: TRBV4-3
d_gene: .
j_gene: TRBJ1-5
abundance: .
CDR3nt: TGCGCCAGCAGCCAAGATCCGGGGGACGGGCCCCAGCATTTT
CDR3aa: CASSQDPGDGPQHF

v_gene: TRBV6-5
d_gene: TRBD2
j_gene: TRBJ2-7
abundance: once
CDR3nt: TGTGCCAGCAGTTTAACTAGCGGGGGGACCTACGAGCAGTACTTC
CDR3aa: CASSLTSGGTYEQYF

v_gene: TRBV5-6
d_gene: TRBD1
j_gene: TRBJ2-7
abundance: .
CDR3nt: TGTGCCAGCTCGGGACAGCAACCCTACGAGCAGTACTTC
CDR3aa: CASSGQQPYEQYF

v_gene: TRBV5-1
d_gene: .
j_gene: TRBJ1-2
abundance: .
CDR3nt: TGCGCCAGCAGCTTGGAGGCAGGTTATGGCTACACCTTC
CDR3aa: CASSLEAGYGYTF

v_gene: TRBV23-1
d_gene: .
j_gene: TRBJ2-7
abundance: once
CDR3nt: TGCGCCAGCAGTCCCGACACCTACGAGCAGTACTTC
CDR3aa: CASSPDTYEQYF

v_gene: TRBV6-1
d_gene: .
j_gene: TRBJ2-7
abundance: .
CDR3nt: TGTGCCAGCAGTAAGGACAGTCCCTACGAGCAGTACTTC
CDR3aa: CASSKDSPYEQYF

v_gene: TRBV7-2
d_gene: .
j_gene: TRBJ1-5
abundance: once
CDR3nt: TGTGCCAGCAGCTCAGGGATAAACCAGCCCCAGCATTTT
CDR3aa: CASSSGINQPQHF

v_gene: TRBV2
d_gene: .
j_gene: TRBJ2-7
abundance: once
CDR3nt: TGTGCCAGCCGGACAAGCTCCTACGAGCAGTACTTC
CDR3aa: CASRTSSYEQYF

v_gene: TRBV5-4
d_gene: .
j_gene: TRBJ2-7
abundance: .
CDR3nt: TGTGCCAGCAGCCAAGTCACAGGCCTTAAGCAGTACTTC
CDR3aa: CASSQVTGLKQYF

v_gene: TRBV9
d_gene: .
j_gene: TRBJ2-3
abundance: .
CDR3nt: TGTGCCAGCAGTACGACCGGGGATACGCAGTATTTT
CDR3aa: CASSTTGDTQYF

v_gene: TRBV4-3
d_gene: .
j_gene: TRBJ2-1
abundance: .
CDR3nt: TGCGCCAGCAGCCAAGTTCCGGTCCTCTCCTACAATGAGCAGTTCTTC
CDR3aa: CASSQVPVLSYNEQFF

v_gene: TRBV7-8
d_gene: .
j_gene: TRBJ2-1
abundance: .
CDR3nt: TGTGCCAGCAGCGGACTACGGGGGGCTAGGGACAATGAGCAGTTCTTC
CDR3aa: CASSGLRGARDNEQFF

v_gene: TRBV7-2
d_gene: TRBD1
j_gene: TRBJ1-1
abundance: .
CDR3nt: TGTGCCAGCAGCTCAAGGACAGGGGCGAACACTGAAGCTTTCTTT
CDR3aa: CASSSRTGANTEAFF

v_gene: TRBV9
d_gene: .
j_gene: TRBJ1-3
abundance: .
CDR3nt: TGTGCCAGCAGCGTAGCACAAACTGGAAACACCATATATTTT
CDR3aa: CASSVAQTGNTIYF

v_gene: TRBV5-6
d_gene: .
j_gene: TRBJ1-3
abundance: .
CDR3nt: TGTGCCAGCACCAACTCAGTGGCGGCTGGAAACACCATATATTTT
CDR3aa: CASTNSVAAGNTIYF

v_gene: TRBV5-6
d_gene: .
j_gene: TRBJ1-2
abundance: few
CDR3nt: TGTGCCAGCAGCCGACAGGAGACCTATGGCTACACCTTC
CDR3aa: CASSRQETYGYTF

v_gene: TRBV6-5
d_gene: .
j_gene: TRBJ1-5
abundance: .
CDR3nt: TGTGCCAGCAGTCAGGGTCAAGCTCAGCCCCAGCATTTT
CDR3aa: CASSQGQAQPQHF

v_gene: TRBV30
d_gene: .
j_gene: TRBJ1-5
abundance: once
CDR3nt: TGTGCCTGGAGTGTTCAGGGGAATCAGCCCCAGCATTTT
CDR3aa: CAWSVQGNQPQHF

v_gene: TRBV6-5
d_gene: .
j_gene: TRBJ1-1
abundance: .
CDR3nt: TGTGCCAGCAGTTACTTACGGGAGGGAGAAGCTTTCTTT
CDR3aa: CASSYLREGEAFF

v_gene: TRBV10-3
d_gene: .
j_gene: TRBJ1-5
abundance: .
CDR3nt: TGTGCCATCAGTTCAGGGCACAACAATCAGCCCCAGCATTTT
CDR3aa: CAISSGHNNQPQHF

v_gene: TRBV5-4
d_gene: .
j_gene: TRBJ2-4
abundance: .
CDR3nt: TGTGCCAGCAGACAAGGGGGTATGGCCAAAAACATTCAGTACTTC
CDR3aa: CASRQGGMAKNIQYF

v_gene: TRBV6-5
d_gene: TRBD1
j_gene: TRBJ1-1
abundance: .
CDR3nt: TGTGCCAGCAGATCCACAGGGGTCAACACTGAAGCTTTCTTT
CDR3aa: CASRSTGVNTEAFF

v_gene: TRBV6-6
d_gene: TRBD1
j_gene: TRBJ1-2
abundance: .
CDR3nt: TGTGCCAGCAGTTACCTACAGGGGCCGATAAACTATGGCTACACCTTC
CDR3aa: CASSYLQGPINYGYTF

v_gene: TRBV13
d_gene: .
j_gene: TRBJ1-3
abundance: few
CDR3nt: TGTGCCAGCAGCCCCCTCGGTACCTCTGGAAACACCATATATTTT
CDR3aa: CASSPLGTSGNTIYF

v_gene: TRBV13
d_gene: .
j_gene: TRBJ2-2
abundance: .
CDR3nt: TGTGCCAGCAGCTTGTGGGAGGGGGAGCTGTTTTTT
CDR3aa: CASSLWEGELFF

v_gene: TRBV4-3
d_gene: .
j_gene: TRBJ1-2
abundance: .
CDR3nt: TGCGCCAGCAGCCAAGATCGGGACATCTATGGCTACACCTTC
CDR3aa: CASSQDRDIYGYTF

v_gene: TRBV14
d_gene: .
j_gene: TRBJ1-4
abundance: .
CDR3nt: TGTGCCAGCAGCCAGCACACAGACCCGAATGAAAAACTGTTTTTT
CDR3aa: CASSQHTDPNEKLFF

v_gene: TRBV27
d_gene: TRBD2
j_gene: TRBJ2-7
abundance: .
CDR3nt: TGTGCCAGCAGTTTATCCTGGGACTTAGCGGGCGAGCAGTACTTC
CDR3aa: CASSLSWDLAGEQYF

v_gene: TRBV9
d_gene: TRBD1
j_gene: TRBJ2-7
abundance: .
CDR3nt: TGTGCCAGCAGCGCGCGCCTCACGGGTCAGGGGGACTACGAGCAGTACTTC
CDR3aa: CASSARLTGQGDYEQYF

v_gene: TRBV10-3
d_gene: .
j_gene: TRBJ2-3
abundance: .
CDR3nt: TGTGCCATCAGTGAGGATGGCGGGCACACAGATACGCAGTATTTT
CDR3aa: CAISEDGGHTDTQYF

v_gene: TRBV7-2
d_gene: .
j_gene: TRBJ2-7
abundance: .
CDR3nt: TGTGCCAGCAGCACAACCTACGAGCAGTACTTC
CDR3aa: CASSTTYEQYF

v_gene: TRBV9
d_gene: TRBD1
j_gene: TRBJ1-1
abundance: .
CDR3nt: TGTGCCAGCAGCGTAATGTCCAGGGGGGACGCCAGCTTCTTT
CDR3aa: CASSVMSRGDASFF